A selection of T cell receptor beta chains follows, all from one sample in a study of T cell repertoires in cytomegalovirus infection. Each CDR3 protein gets one entry after TCRdb re-called the reads with MiXCR. The sample lists about 310,000 distinct CDR3 sequences; roughly 25% were seen once. No cognate antigen is known for these TCRs. The specimen was cultured PBMCs, collected from culture after CMV antigen stimulation. The receptors here all came from a human donor in good health (CMV status not recorded). Some clones in this sample may be carry-over from other donors' samples. CDR3s include the opening cysteine and the closing phenylalanine or tryptophan. Each record gives: J gene, V gene, D gene, clone size, CDR3 protein, CDR3 DNA. A D gene is named only where the DNA matches it firmly. A row's size may be missing; if present it is once, few, many or a size class.

>TRBJ2-2|TRBV27|TRBD1|many
CASSFLGQGTGELFF
TGTGCCAGCAGTTTCTTGGGACAGGGCACCGGGGAGCTGTTTTTT
>TRBJ2-1|TRBV7-6|TRBD2|many
CASSRSGKQFF
TGTGCCAGCAGCCGCAGCGGGAAGCAGTTCTTC
>TRBJ2-5|TRBV7-9|NA|NA
CASSEAETQYF
TGTGCCAGCTCTGAGGCAGAGACCCAGTACTTC
>TRBJ1-3|TRBV15|TRBD1|NA
CATSRDSASGNTIYF
TGTGCCACCAGCCGGGACAGTGCCTCTGGAAACACCATATATTTT
>TRBJ1-5|TRBV12-3/TRBV12-4|NA|NA
CASSFRQYQPQHF
TGTGCCAGCAGTTTTAGACAGTATCAGCCCCAGCATTTT
>TRBJ1-5|TRBV29-1|NA|NA
CSLKKGSNQPQHF
TGCAGCTTGAAGAAGGGGAGCAATCAGCCCCAGCATTTT
>TRBJ2-5|TRBV6-5|TRBD2|NA
CASSSGRNIRETQYF
TGTGCCAGCAGCAGCGGGAGGAACATCCGGGAGACCCAGTACTTC
>TRBJ1-6|TRBV7-8|NA|many
CASSLGATRNSPLHF
TGTGCCAGCAGCTTAGGTGCGACACGTAATTCACCCCTCCACTTT
>TRBJ2-1|TRBV5-4|TRBD2|NA
CASSLISGSTNEQFF
TGTGCCAGCAGCTTGATTAGCGGGAGTACCAATGAGCAGTTCTTC
>TRBJ2-5|TRBV19|NA|few
CASSRIRETQYF
TGTGCCAGTAGTAGGATCCGAGAGACCCAGTACTTC
>TRBJ1-2|TRBV28|TRBD1|many
CASSLQRQGVYIYGYTF
TGTGCCAGCAGTTTACAGAGACAGGGAGTCTACATCTATGGCTACACCTTC
>TRBJ2-3|TRBV15|TRBD2|NA
CATSRPSGRGDTQYF
TGTGCCACCAGCAGACCTAGCGGGAGGGGGGATACGCAGTATTTT
>TRBJ2-1|TRBV11-2|TRBD2|NA
CASSDGGSASYNEQFF
TGTGCCAGCAGCGACGGGGGGTCAGCCTCCTACAATGAGCAGTTCTTC
>TRBJ2-2|TRBV24-1|NA|NA
CATSGGGDTGELFF
TGTGCCACCAGTGGTGGAGGGGACACCGGGGAGCTGTTTTTT
>TRBJ2-3|TRBV7-2|NA|many
CASSWPRDTQYF
TGTGCCAGCAGCTGGCCCCGGGATACGCAGTATTTT
>TRBJ2-4|TRBV19|NA|few
CASSMFQGAKNIQYF
TGTGCCAGTAGTATGTTTCAGGGGGCCAAAAACATTCAGTACTTC
>TRBJ2-5|TRBV20-1|TRBD2|NA
CSAKGLSIAGQETQYF
TGCAGTGCTAAGGGGCTTAGCATAGCGGGACAAGAGACCCAGTACTTC
>TRBJ2-7|TRBV28|NA|NA
CASSLRVNRANEQYF
TGTGCCAGCAGTTTAAGGGTGAACCGTGCCAACGAGCAGTACTTC
>TRBJ2-6|TRBV19|NA|few
CASTWTSGANVLTF
TGTGCCAGTACCTGGACCTCTGGGGCCAACGTCCTGACTTTC
>TRBJ1-5|TRBV19|NA|few
CASSRKGTYSNQPQHF
TGTGCCAGTAGCCGAAAGGGTACTTATAGCAATCAGCCCCAGCATTTT
>TRBJ2-3|TRBV27|TRBD2|NA
CASSLYPREAGADTQYF
TGTGCCAGCAGTTTATACCCCCGGGAGGCGGGAGCAGATACGCAGTATTTT
>TRBJ1-1|TRBV12-3/TRBV12-4|TRBD1|NA
CASRNPGQGNTEAFF
TGTGCCAGCAGAAATCCGGGACAGGGAAACACTGAAGCTTTCTTT
>TRBJ1-2|TRBV29-1|NA|NA
CSVFDGYGYTF
TGCAGCGTTTTCGACGGCTATGGCTACACCTTC
>TRBJ2-2|TRBV3-1|TRBD1|few
CASSFPQGANTGELFF
TGTGCCAGCAGCTTCCCTCAGGGGGCGAACACCGGGGAGCTGTTTTTT
>TRBJ2-7|TRBV20-1|NA|NA
CSATGRGIHEQYF
TGCAGTGCTACGGGACGAGGGATCCACGAGCAGTACTTC
>TRBJ2-1|TRBV11-1|TRBD2|many
CASSRTSASSYNEQFF
TGTGCCAGCAGCCGGACTAGCGCAAGCTCCTACAATGAGCAGTTCTTC
>TRBJ1-5|TRBV7-6|NA|few
CASSSDPYSNQPQHF
TGTGCCAGCAGCTCTGACCCATATAGCAATCAGCCCCAGCATTTT
>TRBJ2-1|TRBV2|TRBD2|few
CASLAGGPSSYNEQFF
TGTGCCAGCCTAGCGGGAGGCCCGAGCTCCTACAATGAGCAGTTCTTC
>TRBJ2-7|TRBV7-9|NA|NA
CASSATGSFEYEQYF
TGTGCCAGCAGCGCAACAGGGTCATTTGAGTACGAGCAGTACTTC
>TRBJ2-5|TRBV5-8|TRBD2|many
CASSPGTTEETQYF
TGTGCCAGCAGCCCCGGGACTACCGAAGAGACCCAGTACTTC
>TRBJ2-1|TRBV11-2|NA|few
CASSSMAGEQFF
TGTGCCAGCAGCTCGATGGCAGGTGAGCAGTTCTTC
>TRBJ2-1|TRBV27|NA|NA
CASSLTRGSVWREQFF
TGTGCCAGCAGTCTGACTAGGGGGAGTGTCTGGCGTGAGCAGTTCTTC
>TRBJ1-5|TRBV7-2|TRBD1|NA
CASSLGGTVSNQPQHF
TGTGCCAGCAGCTTAGGGGGGACAGTTAGCAATCAGCCCCAGCATTTT
>TRBJ2-1|TRBV12-3/TRBV12-4|NA|NA
CASSLARRYNEQFF
TGTGCCAGCAGTTTAGCGCGGAGATACAATGAGCAGTTCTTC
>TRBJ2-1|TRBV7-9|NA|few
CASSLVRGRNEQFF
TGTGCCAGCAGCTTGGTTCGGGGGAGGAATGAGCAGTTCTTC
>TRBJ2-5|TRBV27|NA|few
CASSPTARPQETQYF
TGTGCCAGCAGTCCCACAGCTAGGCCCCAAGAGACCCAGTACTTC
>TRBJ2-2|TRBV7-6|NA|many
CASSPYYPPNTGELFF
TGTGCCAGCAGCCCATACTATCCTCCGAACACCGGGGAGCTGTTTTTT
>TRBJ1-2|TRBV18|TRBD1|NA
CASSPRDRANYGYTF
TGTGCCAGCTCACCCCGGGACAGAGCTAACTATGGCTACACCTTC
>TRBJ2-1|TRBV7-3|TRBD2|many
CASSLSLLAVEQFF
TGTGCCAGCAGCTTGTCTCTACTAGCGGTTGAGCAGTTCTTC
>TRBJ2-3|TRBV10-3|NA|few
CAISAGLLRTDTQYF
TGTGCCATCAGTGCTGGACTTTTGCGCACAGATACGCAGTATTTT
>TRBJ1-5|TRBV20-1|NA|NA
CSARSSTGGGVSNQPQHF
TGCAGTGCCAGGTCCTCCACAGGTGGGGGGGTTAGCAATCAGCCCCAGCATTTT
>TRBJ2-2|TRBV20-1|TRBD1|NA
CSARDPGQGYGELFF
TGCAGTGCTAGAGATCCGGGACAGGGGTACGGGGAGCTGTTTTTT